This T cell receptor (beta chain) was sequenced for a study of Ad26.COV2.S vaccination and SARS-CoV-2 variants. Whole-study context: In the COV1001 trial, the donor was in the Ad26.COV2.S arm. Whole-study results and caveats: Considerable breadth of spike-specific CD8+ and CD4+ T cell responses has reportedly been documented following vaccination.

There are 14 residues in the CDR3. Germline V CDR1 and CDR2: SQVTM, ANQGSEA. V was clipped by 2 bases and J by 9 bases; unmatched bases: 8. This clone was recorded once. No antigen is known for it. Clones were sequenced by immunoSEQ multiplex PCR, and TCRdb holds only the in-frame ones, with some missing. The table has about 500,000 clones, 80% to 90% seen once. Treatment indicated: about 20 received Ad26.COV2.S at low or high dose, single or two shots; roughly five received placebo; per-sample allocation not given. After the first vaccine or placebo injection, samples were drawn on day 63. The source material was peripheral blood, sampled in a trial of Ad26.COV2.S vaccine versus placebo. V gene TRBV29-1 combines with J gene TRBJ2-1; 9 bases map to TRBD2. The receptor's source is a person aged 18 to 65 who received the Ad26.COV2.S COVID-19 vaccine or a placebo. CDR3 sequence: CSVENAGGPREQFF. The CDR3 bases are TGCAGCGTTGAAAATGCGGGAGGGCCCCGTGAGCAGTTCTTC.